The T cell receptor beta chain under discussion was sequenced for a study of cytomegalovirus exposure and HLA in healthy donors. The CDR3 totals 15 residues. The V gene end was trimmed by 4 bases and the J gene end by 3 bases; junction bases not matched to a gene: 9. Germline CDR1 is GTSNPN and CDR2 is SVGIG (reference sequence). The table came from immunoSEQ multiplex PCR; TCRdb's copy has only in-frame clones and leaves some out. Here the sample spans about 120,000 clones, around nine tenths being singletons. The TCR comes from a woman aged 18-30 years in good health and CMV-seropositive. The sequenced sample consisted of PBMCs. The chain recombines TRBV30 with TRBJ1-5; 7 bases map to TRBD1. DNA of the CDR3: TGTGCCTGGATGAGCCGACAGGGCTACAATCAGCCCCAGCATTTT. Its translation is CAWMSRQGYNQPQHF.